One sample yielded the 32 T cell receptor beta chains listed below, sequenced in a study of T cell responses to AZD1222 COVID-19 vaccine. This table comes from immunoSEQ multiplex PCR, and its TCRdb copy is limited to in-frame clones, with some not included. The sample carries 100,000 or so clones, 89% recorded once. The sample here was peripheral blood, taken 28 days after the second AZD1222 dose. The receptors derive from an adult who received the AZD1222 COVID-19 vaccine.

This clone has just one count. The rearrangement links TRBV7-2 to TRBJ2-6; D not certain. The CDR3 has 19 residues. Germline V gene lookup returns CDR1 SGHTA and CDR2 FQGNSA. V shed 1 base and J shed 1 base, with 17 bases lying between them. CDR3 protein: CASSLGGQAHFSGANVLTF. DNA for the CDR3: TGTGCCAGCAGCTTAGGTGGGCAGGCCCATTTTTCTGGGGCCAACGTCCTGACTTTC.

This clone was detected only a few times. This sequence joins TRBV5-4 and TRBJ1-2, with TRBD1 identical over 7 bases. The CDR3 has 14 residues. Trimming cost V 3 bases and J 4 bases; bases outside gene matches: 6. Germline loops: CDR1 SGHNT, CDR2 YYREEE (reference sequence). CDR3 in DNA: TGTGCCAGCAGCTACGGGACAGTCCCCTATGGCTACACCTTC. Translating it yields CASSYGTVPYGYTF.

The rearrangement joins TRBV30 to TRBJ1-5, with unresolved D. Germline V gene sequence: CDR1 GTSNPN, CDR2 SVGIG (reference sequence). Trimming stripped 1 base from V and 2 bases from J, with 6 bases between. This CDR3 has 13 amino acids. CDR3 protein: CAWSAQGNQPQHF. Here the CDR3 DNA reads TGTGCCTGGAGTGCCCAGGGCAATCAGCCCCAGCATTTT.

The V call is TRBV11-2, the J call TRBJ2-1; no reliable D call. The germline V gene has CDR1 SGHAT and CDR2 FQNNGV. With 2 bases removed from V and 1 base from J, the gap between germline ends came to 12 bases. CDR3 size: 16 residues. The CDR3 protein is CASSLSWAGSYNEQFF. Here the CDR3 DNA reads TGTGCCAGCAGCTTATCGTGGGCCGGGTCCTACAATGAGCAGTTCTTC.

The CDR3 DNA is TGTGCCAGCTCACCACCGTCGCTGGCACAGGGTGGAAACACCATATATTTT. Its translation: CASSPPSLAQGGNTIYF. This chain links TRBV18 with TRBJ1-3; D might be TRBD1 (6 bases). Trimming took 0 bases from V and 3 from J, leaving 15 bases between them. There are 17 residues in the CDR3. Germline V gene data show CDR1 as KGHSH and CDR2 as LQKENI.

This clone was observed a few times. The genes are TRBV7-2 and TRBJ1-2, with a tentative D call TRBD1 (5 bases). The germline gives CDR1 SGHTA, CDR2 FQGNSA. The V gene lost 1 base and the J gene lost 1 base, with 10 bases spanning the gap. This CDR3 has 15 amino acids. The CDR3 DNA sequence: TGTGCCAGCAGCTTAGGGCTGGGGCATAACTATGGCTACACCTTC. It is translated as CASSLGLGHNYGYTF.

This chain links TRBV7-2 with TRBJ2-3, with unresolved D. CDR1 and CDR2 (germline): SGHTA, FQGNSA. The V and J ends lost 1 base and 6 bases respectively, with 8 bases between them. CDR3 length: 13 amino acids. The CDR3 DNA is TGTGCCAGCAGCTTAGGTGCGAGGGATACGCAGTATTTT. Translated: CASSLGARDTQYF.

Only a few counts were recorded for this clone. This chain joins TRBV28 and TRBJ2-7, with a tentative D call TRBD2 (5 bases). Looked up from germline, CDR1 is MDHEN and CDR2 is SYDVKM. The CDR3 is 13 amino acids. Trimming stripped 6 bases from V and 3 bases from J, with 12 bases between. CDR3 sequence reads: CASSPPGYYEQYF. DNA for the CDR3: TGTGCCAGCAGCCCCCCGGGGTACTACGAGCAGTACTTC.

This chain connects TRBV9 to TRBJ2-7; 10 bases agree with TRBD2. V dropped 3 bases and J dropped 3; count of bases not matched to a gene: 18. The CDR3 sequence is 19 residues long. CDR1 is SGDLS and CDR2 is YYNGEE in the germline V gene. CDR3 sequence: CASSARSTGTSEEHYEQYF. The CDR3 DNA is TGTGCCAGCAGCGCCCGATCGACCGGGACTAGCGAAGAGCACTACGAGCAGTACTTC.

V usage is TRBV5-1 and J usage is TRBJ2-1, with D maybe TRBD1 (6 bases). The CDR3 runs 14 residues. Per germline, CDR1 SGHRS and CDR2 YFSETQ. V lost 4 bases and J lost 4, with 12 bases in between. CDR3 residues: CASSVTGVYNEQFF. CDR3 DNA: TGCGCCAGCAGCGTGACAGGAGTATACAATGAGCAGTTCTTC.

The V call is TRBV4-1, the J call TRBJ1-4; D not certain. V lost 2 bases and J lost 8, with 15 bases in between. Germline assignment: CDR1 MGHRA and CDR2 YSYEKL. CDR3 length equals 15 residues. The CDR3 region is CASSQLGWVGEKLFF. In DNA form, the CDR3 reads TGCGCCAGCAGCCAATTAGGGTGGGTTGGAGAAAAACTGTTTTTT.

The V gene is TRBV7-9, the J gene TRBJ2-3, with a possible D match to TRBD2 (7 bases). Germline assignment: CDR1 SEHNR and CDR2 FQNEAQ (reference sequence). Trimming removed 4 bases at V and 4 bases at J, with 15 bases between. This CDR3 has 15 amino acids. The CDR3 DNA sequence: TGTGCCAGCAGCTACGTCGGGGGGCCAGCAGATACGCAGTATTTT. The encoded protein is CASSYVGGPADTQYF.

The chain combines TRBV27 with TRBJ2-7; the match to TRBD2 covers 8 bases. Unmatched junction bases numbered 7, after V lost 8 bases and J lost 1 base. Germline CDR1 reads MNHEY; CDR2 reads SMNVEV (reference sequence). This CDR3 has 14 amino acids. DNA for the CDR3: TGTGCCAGCCTGAGGGGACTAGGGTCCTACGAGCAGTACTTC. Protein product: CASLRGLGSYEQYF.

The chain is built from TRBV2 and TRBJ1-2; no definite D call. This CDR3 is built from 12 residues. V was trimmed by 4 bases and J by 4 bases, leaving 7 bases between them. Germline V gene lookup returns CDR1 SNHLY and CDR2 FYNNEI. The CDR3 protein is CASSVNTYGYTF. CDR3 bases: TGTGCCAGCAGTGTGAACACCTATGGCTACACCTTC.

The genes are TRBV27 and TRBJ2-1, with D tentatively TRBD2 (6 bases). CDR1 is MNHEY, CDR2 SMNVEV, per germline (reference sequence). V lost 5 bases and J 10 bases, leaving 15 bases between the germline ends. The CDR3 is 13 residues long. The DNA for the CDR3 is TGTGCCAGCAGTCCGAGGTGGGGGAGGGAGCAGTTCTTC. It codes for CASSPRWGREQFF.

The CDR3 here is CSVEDRRSEQFF. The CDR3 DNA follows: TGCAGCGTTGAAGATCGGCGGAGTGAGCAGTTCTTC. The chain links TRBV29-1 to TRBJ2-1, with D unresolved. Germline CDR1 is SQVTM and CDR2 is ANQGSEA. The CDR3 loop spans 12 amino acids. Trimming took 0 bases from V and 9 from J, leaving 9 bases between them.

CDR3 loop: CASSGGLAANTGELFF. CDR3 DNA sequence: TGTGCCAGCAGCGGGGGACTAGCGGCCAACACCGGGGAGCTGTTTTTT. The chain carries TRBV7-9 and TRBJ2-2; TRBD2 aligns across 11 bases. CDR3 length: 16 amino acids. The V gene end was trimmed by 5 bases and the J gene end by 2 bases; junction bases not matched to a gene: 4. Germline V gene data show CDR1 as SEHNR and CDR2 as FQNEAQ (reference sequence).

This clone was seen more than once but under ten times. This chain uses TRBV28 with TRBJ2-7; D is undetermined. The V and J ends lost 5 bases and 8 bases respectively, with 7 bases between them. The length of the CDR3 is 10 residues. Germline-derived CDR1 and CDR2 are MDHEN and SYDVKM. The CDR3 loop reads CASSGRKQYF. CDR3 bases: TGTGCCAGCAGTGGCCGGAAGCAGTACTTC.

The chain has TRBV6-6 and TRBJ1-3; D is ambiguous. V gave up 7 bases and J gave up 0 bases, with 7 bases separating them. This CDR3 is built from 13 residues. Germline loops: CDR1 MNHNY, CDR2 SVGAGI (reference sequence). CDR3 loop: CASTGSSGNTIYF. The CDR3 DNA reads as TGTGCCAGCACGGGAAGCTCTGGAAACACCATATATTTT.

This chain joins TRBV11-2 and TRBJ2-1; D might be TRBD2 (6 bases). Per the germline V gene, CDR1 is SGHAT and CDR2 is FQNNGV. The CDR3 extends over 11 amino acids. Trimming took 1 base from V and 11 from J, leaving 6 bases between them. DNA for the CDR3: TGTGCCAGCAGCTTAGGCGGGAAGCAGTTCTTC. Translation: CASSLGGKQFF.

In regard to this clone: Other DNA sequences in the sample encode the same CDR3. The CDR3 reads CASSVEGTGVGYTF. In DNA form, the CDR3 reads TGTGCCAGCAGCGTAGAAGGGACAGGGGTTGGCTACACCTTC. V usage is TRBV9 and J usage is TRBJ1-2; 10 bases are a match to TRBD1. Trimming took 0 bases from V and 7 from J; bases not matched to a gene: 3. Germline V lookup: CDR1 SGDLS, CDR2 YYNGEE. The CDR3 has 14 residues.

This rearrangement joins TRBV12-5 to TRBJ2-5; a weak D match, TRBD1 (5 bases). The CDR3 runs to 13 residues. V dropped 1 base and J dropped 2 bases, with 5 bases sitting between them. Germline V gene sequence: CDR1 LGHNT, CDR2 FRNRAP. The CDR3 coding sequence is TGTGCTAGTGGTTTGGCAGGGCAAGAGACCCAGTACTTC. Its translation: CASGLAGQETQYF. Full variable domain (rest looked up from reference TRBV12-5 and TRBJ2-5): DARVTQTPRHKVTEMGQEVTMRCQPILGHNTVFWYRQTMMQGLELLAYFRNRAPLDDSGMPKDRFSAEMPDATLATLKIQPSEPRDSAVYFCASGLAGQETQYFGPGTRLLVL.

The CDR3 DNA reads TGTGCCAGCAGTTTACGGTATGGCTACACCTTC. It is translated as CASSLRYGYTF. The chain employs TRBV12-3 or TRBV12-4 and TRBJ1-2; D gene uncertain. The CDR3 covers 11 residues. V lost 2 bases and J 5 bases, leaving 3 bases between the germline ends.

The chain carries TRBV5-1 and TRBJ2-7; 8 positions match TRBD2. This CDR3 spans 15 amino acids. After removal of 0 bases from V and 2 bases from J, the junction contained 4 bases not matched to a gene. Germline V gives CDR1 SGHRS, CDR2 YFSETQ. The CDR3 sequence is CASSLVAGPPYEQYF. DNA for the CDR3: TGCGCCAGCAGCTTGGTAGCGGGGCCCCCCTACGAGCAGTACTTC.

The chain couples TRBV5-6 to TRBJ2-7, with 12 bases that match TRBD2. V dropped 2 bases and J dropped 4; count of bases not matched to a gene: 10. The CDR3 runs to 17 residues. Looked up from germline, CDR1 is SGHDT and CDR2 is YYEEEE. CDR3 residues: CASSFLSPTSGRYEQYF. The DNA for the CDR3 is TGTGCCAGCAGCTTCTTGTCTCCGACTAGCGGGAGATACGAGCAGTACTTC.

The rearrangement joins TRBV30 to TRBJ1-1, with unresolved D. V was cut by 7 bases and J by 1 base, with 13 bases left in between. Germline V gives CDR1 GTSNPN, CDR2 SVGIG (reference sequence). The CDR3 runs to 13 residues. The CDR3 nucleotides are TGTGCCTCTACCCGAACGGCGAACACTGAAGCTTTCTTT. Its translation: CASTRTANTEAFF. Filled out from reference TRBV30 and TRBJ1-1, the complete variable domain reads SQTIHQWPATLVQPVGSPLSLECTVEGTSNPNLYWYRQAAGRGLQLLFYSVGIGQISSEVPQNLSASRPQDRQFILSSKKLLLSDSGFYLCASTRTANTEAFFGQGTRLTVV.

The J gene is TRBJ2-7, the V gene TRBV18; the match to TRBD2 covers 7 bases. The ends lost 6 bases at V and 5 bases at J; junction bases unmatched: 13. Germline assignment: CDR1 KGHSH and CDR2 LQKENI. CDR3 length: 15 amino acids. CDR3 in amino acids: CASSPREGTENEQYF. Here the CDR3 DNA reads TGTGCCAGCTCGCCCAGGGAGGGAACCGAAAACGAGCAGTACTTC.

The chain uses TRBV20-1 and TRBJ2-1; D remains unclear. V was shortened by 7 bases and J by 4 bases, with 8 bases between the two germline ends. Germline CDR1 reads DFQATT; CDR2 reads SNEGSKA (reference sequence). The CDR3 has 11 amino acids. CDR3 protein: CSVILYNEQFF. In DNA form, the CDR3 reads TGCAGTGTTATATTATACAATGAGCAGTTCTTC.

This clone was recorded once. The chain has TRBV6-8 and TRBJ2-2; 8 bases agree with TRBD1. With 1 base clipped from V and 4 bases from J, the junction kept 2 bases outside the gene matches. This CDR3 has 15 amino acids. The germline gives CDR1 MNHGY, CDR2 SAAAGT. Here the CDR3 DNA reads TGTGCCAGCAGTTACTTGACAGGGGCCACCGGGGAGCTGTTTTTT. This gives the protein CASSYLTGATGELFF.

CDR3 in amino acids: CAWSPSGGQWSEKLFF. CDR3 coding DNA: TGTGCCTGGAGCCCCAGCGGCGGCCAGTGGAGTGAAAAACTGTTTTTT. The rearrangement links TRBV30 to TRBJ1-4; unclear D gene. This CDR3 has 16 residues. Per germline, CDR1 GTSNPN and CDR2 SVGIG (reference sequence). Trimming cost V 3 bases and J 7 bases, with 21 bases left between them.

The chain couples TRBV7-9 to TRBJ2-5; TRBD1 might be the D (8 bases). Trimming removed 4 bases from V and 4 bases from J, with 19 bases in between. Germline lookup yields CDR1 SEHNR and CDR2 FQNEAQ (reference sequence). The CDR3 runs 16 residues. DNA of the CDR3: TGTGCCAGCAGCTCCTGGAGGACAGGGAGGGGAGAGACCCAGTACTTC. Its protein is CASSSWRTGRGETQYF. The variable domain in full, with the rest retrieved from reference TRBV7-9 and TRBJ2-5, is DTGVSQNPRHKITKRGQNVTFRCDPISEHNRLYWYRQTLGQGPEFLTYFQNEAQLEKSRLLSDRFSAERPKGSFSTLEIQRTEQGDSAMYLCASSSWRTGRGETQYFGPGTRLLVL.

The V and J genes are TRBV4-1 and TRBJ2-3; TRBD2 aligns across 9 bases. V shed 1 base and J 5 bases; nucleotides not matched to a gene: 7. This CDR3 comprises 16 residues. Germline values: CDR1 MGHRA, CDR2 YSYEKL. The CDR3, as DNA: TGCGCCAGCAGCCAAGGGGGACTAGCTCGTTTAGATACGCAGTATTTT. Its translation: CASSQGGLARLDTQYF.